The clone carrying this TCR beta chain was recorded a few times. The antigen remains unidentified. This may arise from a read error, as a much more abundant clone is one base away. The source of the sample is a study of blood T cells in healthy people across ages. Alongside a J-beta primer mix, a sample-barcoded 5' primer served in a second PCR lasting about 7 to 11 cycles. TCRdb analysed the 5' RACE reads with MiXCR anew, one entry per CDR3 protein. The sample includes some 930,000 distinct CDR3 sequences, 29% of them seen just once. This CDR3 contains 14 residues. Germline V CDR1 and CDR2: MDHEN, SYDVKM. J lost 5 bases, V lost 6 bases, and 7 bases had no gene match. Study-level results: Naive T cell percentage by flow cytometry tracked strongly with beta diversity.

These same records also appear under a second study, on T cells of mothers and their children.

The J gene is TRBJ2-7, the V gene TRBV28; 10 bases line up with TRBD2. The specimen sequenced was blood. The source is a woman aged 40 to 49 in good health. CDR3 in DNA: TGTGCCAGCAGGTTAGCGGGGGGTAGGGACGAGCAGTACTTC. It yields the protein CASRLAGGRDEQYF.